By share of the sample, the clone carrying this TCR beta chain is medium-sized. Its specificity is not known. The sample's time point: sample taken at primary tumor resection. A total of around 67 untreated early-stage non-small cell lung cancer patients served as donors. Unsorted whole RNA samples from tumor, nontumor lung or frozen PBMC were sequenced. One entry per CDR3 protein, called by TCRdb with MiXCR from the 5' RACE reads. The table lists fewer than 4,500 distinct CDR3 sequences, around 35% of them singletons. The sample belongs to a study of spatial heterogeneity in lung cancer. Overall study results and limits: Tracking of tumor mutation counts was seen in expanded intratumoral alpha and beta TCR counts.

V dropped 1 base and J dropped 0 bases, with 10 bases sitting between them. The CDR3 totals 16 residues. Germline loops: CDR1 SGHAT, CDR2 FQNNGV. The source of this sequence is a male donor with early-stage non-small cell lung cancer. Here the sequenced sample was lung tumor tissue, taken at surgery. The chain is built from TRBV11-2 and TRBJ1-3, with D unclear. CDR3 in amino acids: CASSLAPSSSGNTIYF. CDR3 DNA: TGTGCCAGCAGCTTAGCGCCCAGCTCCTCTGGAAACACCATATATTTT.